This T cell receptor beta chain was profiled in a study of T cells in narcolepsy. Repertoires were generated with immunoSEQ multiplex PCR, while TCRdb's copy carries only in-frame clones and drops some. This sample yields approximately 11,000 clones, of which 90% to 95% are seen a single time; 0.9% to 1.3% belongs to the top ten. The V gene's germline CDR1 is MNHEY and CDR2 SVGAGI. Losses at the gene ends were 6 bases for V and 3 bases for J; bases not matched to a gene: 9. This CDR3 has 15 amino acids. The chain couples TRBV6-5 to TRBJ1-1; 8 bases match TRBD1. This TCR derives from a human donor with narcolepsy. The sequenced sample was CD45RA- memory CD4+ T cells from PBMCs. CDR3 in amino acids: CASSLDRAPYTEAFF. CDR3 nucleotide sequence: TGTGCCAGCAGCCTGGACAGGGCACCGTACACTGAAGCTTTCTTT.